A single sample is the source of the 19 T cell receptor beta chains below, sequenced in a study of blood T cell repertoires in COVID-19. Profiling relied on immunoSEQ multiplex PCR, and the TCRdb table lists in-frame clones only, not all of them. The data hold about 140,000 clones, with approximately 79% observed a single time. The sample consisted of PBMCs or T cells enriched from blood (not recorded which). These receptors were taken from a woman in her forties or fifties who had recovered from COVID-19.

This clone was found a few times. In DNA form, the CDR3 reads TGTGCCACAACTAGCGCCGAGGGGGGCGAGACCCAGTACTTC. It specifies CATTSAEGGETQYF. This chain connects TRBV11-2 to TRBJ2-5; weak D call: TRBD2 (7 bases). The germline V gene has CDR1 SGHAT and CDR2 FQNNGV. V was clipped by 10 bases and J by 5 bases, with 20 bases between them. The CDR3 contains 14 residues.

The J gene is TRBJ2-3, the V gene TRBV7-8, with a weak D call TRBD1 (6 bases). The CDR3 spans 16 residues. V was trimmed by 1 base and J by 1 base, leaving 12 bases between them. Germline V gene sequence: CDR1 SGHVS, CDR2 FQNEAQ. DNA of the CDR3: TGTGCCAGCAGCTTAGGAATGAACAGGGGCACAGATACGCAGTATTTT. Translated, it gives CASSLGMNRGTDTQYF.

V gene TRBV27 combines with J gene TRBJ2-3; 7 positions agree with TRBD2. J gave up 4 bases and V 5 bases, and 3 bases lay outside the gene matches. This CDR3 has 13 residues. Germline-derived CDR1 and CDR2 are MNHEY and SMNVEV (reference sequence). Here the CDR3 reads CASSGRGSDTQYF. CDR3 coding DNA: TGTGCCAGCAGTGGGCGGGGGTCAGATACGCAGTATTTT.

The chain is built from TRBV7-9 and TRBJ2-1, with a possible D match to TRBD2 (7 bases). V was trimmed by 4 bases and J by 7 bases, leaving 17 bases between them. CDR3 size: 15 residues. The germline gives CDR1 SEHNR, CDR2 FQNEAQ (reference sequence). The CDR3 DNA reads as TGTGCCAGCAGCTCCTTGGGGGGGGGCTTAAATGAGCAGTTCTTC. Its protein is CASSSLGGGLNEQFF.

The V call is TRBV2, the J call TRBJ1-3; no reliable D call. The V end was cut by 3 bases, the J end by 3 bases, with 9 bases between. Germline V gene data show CDR1 as SNHLY and CDR2 as FYNNEI. The CDR3 spans 14 residues. For the CDR3, the DNA is TGTGCCAGCAGTGACAGGTCAAATGGAAACACCATATATTTT. Translation: CASSDRSNGNTIYF.

The V call is TRBV5-4, the J call TRBJ2-7; TRBD2 might be the D (5 bases). V was pared by 4 bases and J by 3 bases, with 11 bases between. This CDR3 is 13 amino acids long. In germline, CDR1 is SGHNT, CDR2 YYREEE (reference sequence). CDR3 residues: CASSRGGLYEQYF. The CDR3 nucleotides are TGTGCCAGCAGCCGCGGAGGCCTCTACGAGCAGTACTTC. Together with reference TRBV5-4 and TRBJ2-7, the CDR3 gives the full variable domain: ETGVTQSPTHLIKTRGQQVTLRCSSQSGHNTVSWYQQALGQGPQFIFQYYREEENGRGNFPPRFSGLQFPNYSSELNVNALELDDSALYLCASSRGGLYEQYFGPGTRLTVT.

The rearrangement joins TRBV11-2 to TRBJ2-1, with TRBD2 as a possible D gene (6 bases). The germline CDR1 and CDR2 sequences are SGHAT and FQNNGV. The CDR3 contains 12 residues. With 5 bases removed from V and 15 bases from J, the gap between germline ends came to 17 bases. The CDR3 is CASSVPGTAAFF. The CDR3 DNA is TGTGCCAGCAGCGTCCCCGGGACTGCCGCGTTCTTC.

The chain is built from TRBV5-6 and TRBJ1-5; 7 bases agree with TRBD1. The junction had 7 bases not matched to a gene; V was cut back by 4 bases and J by 0 bases. CDR1 and CDR2 from the germline V gene are SGHDT and YYEEEE. This CDR3 comprises 16 residues. CDR3 protein: CASSLQTGSSNQPQHF. The CDR3 coding sequence is TGTGCCAGCAGCCTACAGACAGGGAGTAGCAATCAGCCCCAGCATTTT.

The rearrangement joins TRBV2 to TRBJ1-2, with D unresolved. Germline-derived CDR1 and CDR2 are SNHLY and FYNNEI. V shed 3 bases and J shed 0 bases, with 8 bases lying between them. CDR3 length: 14 residues. DNA of the CDR3: TGTGCCAGCAGTGAGGTCAGGTCTAACTATGGCTACACCTTC. Translation gives CASSEVRSNYGYTF. Full variable domain (outside the CDR3, taken from reference TRBV2 and TRBJ1-2): EPEVTQTPSHQVTQMGQEVILRCVPISNHLYFYWYRQILGQKVEFLVSFYNNEISEKSEIFDDQFSVERPDGSNFTLKIRSTKLEDSAMYFCASSEVRSNYGYTFGSGTRLTVV.

The chain is built from TRBV11-1 and TRBJ2-3; 8 bases fit TRBD2. The CDR3 consists of 16 residues. The V gene end was trimmed by 5 bases and the J gene end by 1 base; junction bases not matched to a gene: 8. The germline CDR1 and CDR2 sequences are SGHAT and FQDESV (reference sequence). The CDR3 spells CASSGGSGGRTDTQYF. As DNA, the CDR3 is TGTGCCAGCAGCGGGGGCAGCGGGGGTCGCACAGATACGCAGTATTTT.

This clone came up a few times. The chain carries TRBV2 and TRBJ2-7; D gene ambiguous. V was shortened by 4 bases and J by 2 bases, with 15 bases between the two germline ends. Germline V CDR1 and CDR2: SNHLY, FYNNEI. The CDR3 runs to 15 residues. Here the CDR3 DNA reads TGTGCCAGCAGTGGCGATCGCGGAAGTACCTACGAGCAGTACTTC. Its protein product is CASSGDRGSTYEQYF.

The V call is TRBV2, the J call TRBJ1-5, with 10 bases matching TRBD1. CDR3 size: 16 residues. V was pared by 2 bases and J by 3 bases, with 4 bases of the junction left unmatched. The germline V gene encodes CDR1 SNHLY and CDR2 FYNNEI. For the CDR3, the DNA is TGTGCCAGCAGTGAAAGGGGACAGGGGTTCAATCAGCCCCAGCATTTT. This sequence encodes CASSERGQGFNQPQHF.

This clone has a handful of counts. The V gene is TRBV19, the J gene TRBJ2-7; TRBD1 aligns across 8 bases. The CDR3 has 13 residues. Germline lookup yields CDR1 LNHDA and CDR2 SQIVND (reference sequence). Trimming took 9 bases from V and 5 from J; bases not matched to a gene: 9. DNA for the CDR3: TGTGCCAGCAGCAGGGGGCCACCTGACGAGCAGTACTTC. This translates into CASSRGPPDEQYF.

The CDR3: CASSQLGLAGQETQYF. The DNA of the CDR3 is TGCGCCAGCAGCCAGCTGGGACTAGCGGGCCAAGAGACCCAGTACTTC. This rearrangement joins TRBV4-1 to TRBJ2-5, with 12 bases fitting TRBD2. This CDR3 region has 16 residues. Germline CDR1 reads MGHRA; CDR2 reads YSYEKL. Losses at the gene ends were 3 bases for V and 1 base for J; bases not matched to a gene: 3.

This chain uses TRBV3-1 (or the pseudogene TRBV3-2) with TRBJ2-1, with D possibly being TRBD2 (5 bases). Germline assignment: CDR1 LGHDT and CDR2 YNNKEL (reference sequence). The CDR3 sequence is 16 residues long. Trimming removed 1 base at V and 3 bases at J, with 13 bases between. The CDR3 nucleotides read TGTGCCAGCAGCCAAGTCCTAGCTCGGCTCTACAATGAGCAGTTCTTC. The encoded protein is CASSQVLARLYNEQFF.

This clone has only one observation. The V call is TRBV5-1, the J call TRBJ1-2, with TRBD1 identical over 8 bases. Germline lookup yields CDR1 SGHRS and CDR2 YFSETQ. The CDR3 runs 15 residues. V lost 0 bases and J lost 5; bases outside the gene matches: 6. For the CDR3, the DNA is TGCGCCAGCAGCTTGGCCTTTACAGGGGGTTATGGCTACACCTTC. Translated, it gives CASSLAFTGGYGYTF.

The chain uses TRBV19 and TRBJ2-5; no definite D call. Deletions cut 0 bases from V and 1 base from J, with 3 bases between. Germline CDR1 reads LNHDA; CDR2 reads SQIVND (reference sequence). The CDR3 extends over 13 amino acids. For the CDR3, the DNA is TGTGCCAGTAGTATAGACATCCAAGAGACCCAGTACTTC. This encodes CASSIDIQETQYF.

The genes are TRBV5-4 and TRBJ1-3, with 7 bases lining up with TRBD1. There are 17 residues in the CDR3. Germline trimming cut 4 bases from V and 5 bases from J; bases unmatched to any gene: 15. CDR1 and CDR2 from the germline V gene are SGHNT and YYREEE (reference sequence). The CDR3 DNA reads as TGTGCCAGCAGCAGAGGCCGGGACAGTAATAAGAGAAACACCATATATTTT. This encodes CASSRGRDSNKRNTIYF.

The rearrangement uses TRBV6-6 and TRBJ1-2; no firm D call. Trimming took off 2 bases at V and 3 bases at J, with 7 bases between the two ends. Germline-derived CDR1 and CDR2 are MNHNY and SVGAGI (reference sequence). The CDR3 loop spans 13 amino acids. CDR3 in amino acids: CASSYRSYYGYTF. The CDR3 nucleotides read TGTGCCAGCAGTTACCGTTCCTACTATGGCTACACCTTC.